A single sample is the source of the 2 T cell receptor beta chains below, sequenced in a study of human T cells and chemical hapten exposure. MiXCR, run by TCRdb on the RACE reads, gives a single entry per CDR3 protein. The sample holds roughly 200,000 distinct CDR3 sequences, around 24% seen once. Specified time point: patch test 1, 2 weeks after DPC sensitization. Indicated treatment: therapeutic diphenylcyclopropenone sensitization with weekly scalp DPC. The sample was whole blood, taken in connection with sensitization to the hapten diphenylcyclopropenone (DPC). The receptors come from a woman aged 45 to 65 with alopecia areata. Some clones in this sample may be carry-over from other donors' samples.

The rearrangement joins TRBV7-9 to TRBJ2-1; D may be TRBD1 (5 bases). V dropped 5 bases and J dropped 0 bases, with 11 bases sitting between them. This CDR3 has 15 amino acids. CDR1 is SEHNR and CDR2 is FQNEAQ in the germline V gene (reference sequence). The CDR3 DNA follows: TGTGCCAGCAGCCTCCTCAGGGCCTCCTACAATGAGCAGTTCTTC. Translating it yields CASSLLRASYNEQFF.

In its sample, this clonotype was seen many times. The V and J genes are TRBV4-2 and TRBJ2-2; D is undetermined. The CDR3 covers 12 residues. The ends were cut back, 1 base at V and 5 bases at J, with 2 bases in the middle. Germline-derived CDR1 and CDR2 are LGHNA and YNFKEQ. The CDR3 region has the DNA TGTGCCAGCAGCCAAGCTACCGGGGAGCTGTTTTTT. Residues: CASSQATGELFF.